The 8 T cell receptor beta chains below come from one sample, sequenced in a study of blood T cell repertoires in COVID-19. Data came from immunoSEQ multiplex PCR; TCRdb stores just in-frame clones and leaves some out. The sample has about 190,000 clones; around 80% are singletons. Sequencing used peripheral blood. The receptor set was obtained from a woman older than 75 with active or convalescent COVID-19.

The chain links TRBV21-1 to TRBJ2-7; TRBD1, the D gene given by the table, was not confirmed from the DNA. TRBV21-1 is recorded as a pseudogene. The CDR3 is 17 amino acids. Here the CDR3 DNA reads TGTGCCAGCAGCAAAAAAAAGGGTGACAGGGACTCCTACGAGCAGTACTTC. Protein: CASSKKKGDRDSYEQYF.

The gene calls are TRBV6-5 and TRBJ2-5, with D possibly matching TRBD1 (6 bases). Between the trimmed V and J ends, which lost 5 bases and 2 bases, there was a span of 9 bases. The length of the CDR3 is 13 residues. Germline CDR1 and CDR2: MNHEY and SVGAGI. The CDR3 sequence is CASSQTGQETQYF. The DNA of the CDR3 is TGTGCCAGCAGTCAGACAGGACAAGAGACCCAGTACTTC.

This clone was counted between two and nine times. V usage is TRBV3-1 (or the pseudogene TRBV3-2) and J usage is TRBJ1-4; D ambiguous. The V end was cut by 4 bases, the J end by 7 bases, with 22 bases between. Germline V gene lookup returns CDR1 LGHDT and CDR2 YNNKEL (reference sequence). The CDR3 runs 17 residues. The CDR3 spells CASSRGPASLIGEKLFF. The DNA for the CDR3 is TGTGCCAGCAGCCGAGGCCCGGCCAGCCTAATCGGTGAAAAACTGTTTTTT.

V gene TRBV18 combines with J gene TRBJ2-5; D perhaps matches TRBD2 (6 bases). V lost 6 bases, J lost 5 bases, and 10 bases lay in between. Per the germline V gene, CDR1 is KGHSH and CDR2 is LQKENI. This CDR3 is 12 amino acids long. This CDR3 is CASSLREETQYF. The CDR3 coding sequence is TGTGCCAGCTCCCTCCGGGAGGAGACCCAGTACTTC.

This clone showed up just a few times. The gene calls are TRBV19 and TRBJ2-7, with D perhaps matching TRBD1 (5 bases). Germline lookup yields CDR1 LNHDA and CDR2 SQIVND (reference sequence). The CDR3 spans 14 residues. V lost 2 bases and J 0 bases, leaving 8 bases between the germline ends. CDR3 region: CASSITGASYEQYF. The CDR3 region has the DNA TGTGCCAGTAGTATAACAGGCGCCTCCTACGAGCAGTACTTC.

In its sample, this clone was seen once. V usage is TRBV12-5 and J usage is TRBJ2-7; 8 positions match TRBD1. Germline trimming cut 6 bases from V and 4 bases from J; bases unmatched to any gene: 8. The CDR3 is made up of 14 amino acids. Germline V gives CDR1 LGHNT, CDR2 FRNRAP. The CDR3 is CASGPGQGIYEQYF. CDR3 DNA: TGTGCTAGTGGCCCAGGACAGGGAATTTACGAGCAGTACTTC.

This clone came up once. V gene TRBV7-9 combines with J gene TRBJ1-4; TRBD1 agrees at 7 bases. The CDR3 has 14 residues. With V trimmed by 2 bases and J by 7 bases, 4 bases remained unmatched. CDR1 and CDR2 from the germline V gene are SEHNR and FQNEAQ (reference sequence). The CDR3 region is CASSLTGVSEKLFF. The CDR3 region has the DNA TGTGCCAGCAGCTTAACAGGGGTCTCTGAAAAACTGTTTTTT. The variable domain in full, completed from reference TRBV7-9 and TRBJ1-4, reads DTGVSQNPRHKITKRGQNVTFRCDPISEHNRLYWYRQTLGQGPEFLTYFQNEAQLEKSRLLSDRFSAERPKGSFSTLEIQRTEQGDSAMYLCASSLTGVSEKLFFGSGTQLSVL.

The CDR3 DNA is TGTGCCAGCAGCCTCAGGCAGAGCTACGAGCAGTACTTC. Translating it yields CASSLRQSYEQYF. The chain recombines TRBV5-5 with TRBJ2-7; no reliable D call. Trimming took 4 bases from V and 3 from J, leaving 11 bases between them. Germline V gene sequence: CDR1 SGHKS, CDR2 YYEKEE (reference sequence). The CDR3 loop spans 13 amino acids.